Included here is one T cell receptor beta chain sequence, with context. Its cognate antigen has yet to be identified. Qualities for individual bases were not recorded, and no much larger clone is one base off. The cysteine opens and the phenylalanine closes a CDR3 of 13 amino acids. The DNA shown is the 39-base CDR3, in frame from base 1. The V end loses 3 bases and the J end loses 4 bases, and a stretch of 8 bases separates them. Per the germline V gene, SGDLS is the CDR1 and YYNGEE is the CDR2. Libraries were made using the immunoSEQ multiplex PCR assay. For most patients, genomic DNA was isolated with the Qiagen DNeasy Blood and Tissue Kit and shipped frozen to Adaptive Biotechnologies for TCR sequencing. High-throughput TCR-beta CDR3 sequencing of genomic DNA from most patients was performed by Adaptive Biotechnologies. As for how the authors treated the data: TCR sequencing data for 15 to 20 patients were retrieved from Adaptive's ImmunoSEQ software; a few other patients were processed with MiXCR and VDJtools. CD4 versus CD8 sorting errors were corrected by removing sequences found in both subsets at a frequency ratio below 5:1. Because the origin of CDR3 nucleotide sequences shared between donor and recipient could not be assigned, those sequences were removed. Alloreactive clones required at least 2-fold expansion over unstimulated cells and minimum CFSE-low frequency of 0.002% (template counts) or 0.001% (read counts). Clones detected in sequenced pre-transplant spleen, lymph node, or MLR CFSE-low populations of the donor or recipient were defined as mappable. Cumulative frequency of alloreactive clones was calculated as a percentage of all sequences weighted by copy number. TCRdb carries this immuneACCESS record with in-frame sequences only. Its versions omit some clonotypes, under half of them owing to an unresolved V gene in the studies checked, with the rest unexplained. That table furnishes V, J and clone size, whereas the DNA furnished D and trimming. The table for this sample lists around 120,000 clones; less than 95% of them were counted only once. The ten largest make up 0.15% to 0.2% of the sample.

The time point label here, explained by the study, means: cells obtained before transplantation from donor or recipient. CD3+CD4+ and CD3+CD8+ populations were FACS-sorted from unstimulated pre-transplant donor and recipient cells taken from spleen or lymph nodes. The entry originates in a study of graft-versus-host responses after intestinal transplantation (dated by TCRdb to the early 2020s). Study-wide context: Recipients received multivisceral, liver-intestinal, or isolated intestinal transplants. After intestinal transplantation, graft-versus-host and host-versus-graft alloreactive T cell clones were followed in the graft, circulation and bone marrow using bulk TCR-beta CDR3 sequencing. Of the approximately 24 intestinal transplant recipients enrolled in the cohort, one of whom was a retransplant, a few patients without pretransplant specimens were excluded. To identify alloreactive clones, pre-transplant mixed lymphocyte reaction products were sequenced and compared with unstimulated pre-transplant donor and recipient T cells. Every recipient was given anti-thymocyte globulin induction, then maintenance tacrolimus and steroids for approximately 3 years. Instead of going to the commercial service, samples from three later patients were sequenced in-house on an Illumina MiSeq and processed with MiXCR. A peak of at least 4% donor T cells among recipient peripheral blood mononuclear cells was the definition used for donor T cell macrochimerism. Study-wide findings and limitations: GvH clones were detected in recipient bone marrow, and some appeared earlier in ileal mucosa or blood, consistent with an intestinal mucosal origin. Peak levels of circulating GvH clones were associated with declines in HvG clones early after transplant. Patients with donor T cell macrochimerism had high GvH to HvG T cell clonal ratios in their allografts. Conclusions were limited by the relatively low number and heterogeneity of intestinal transplant patients.

This clonotype was sampled from a human donor who received an intestinal transplant. Material: unstimulated CD4+ T cells sorted from spleen or lymph node cells, obtained before intestinal transplant. The V gene is TRBV9 and the J gene is TRBJ2-1; TRBD2 is perhaps the D gene, given 6 matching bases. This receptor has the CDR3 CASSGDWYNEQFF. The nucleotides are TGTGCCAGCAGCGGGGACTGGTACAATGAGCAGTTCTTC. This CDR3, with the reference TRBV9 and TRBJ2-1 proteins standing in past its ends, gives the full variable domain DSGVTQTPKHLITATGQRVTLRCSPRSGDLSVYWYQQSLDQGLQFLIQYYNGEERAKGNILERFSAQQFPDLHSELNLSSLELGDSALYFCASSGDWYNEQFFGPGTRLTVL.